This T cell receptor beta chain was profiled in a study of shared clonotypes between healthy human individuals. Comment on this clone: Its antigen is as yet unknown.

Sequenced by immunoSEQ multiplex PCR; TCRdb stores in-frame clones only, minus some. The sample lists 1,500,000 or so clones, about 98.5% seen once, with 0.36% in the top ten. Healthy adults negative for HIV, lacking recent acute infections or vaccinations, served as donors. The ends lost 0 bases at V and 0 bases at J; junction bases unmatched: 13. CDR3 size: 22 residues. Germline V CDR1 and CDR2: LGHNA, YSLEER. General observations from the study: It was the non-shared clonotypes that had lower generation probabilities than clonotypes shared by all four donors.

V is TRBV4-3 and J is TRBJ2-3; the match to TRBD2 covers 15 bases. The TCR was taken from a young man in good health. Sequenced input: naive CD4+ T cells sorted from blood. Subset defined: CD45RA+ positively selected. CDR3 sequence reads: CASSQDQGGLAGGPRSTDTQYF. The CDR3 nucleotides read TGCGCCAGCAGCCAAGATCAAGGAGGACTAGCGGGAGGGCCGAGAAGCACAGATACGCAGTATTTT.